The rows below give T cell receptor beta chains drawn from one sample of a study of early T cells in non-severe SARS-CoV-2 infection. TCRdb used MiXCR to reprocess the 5' RACE reads, holding one entry per CDR3 protein. This sample has 70,000 or so distinct CDR3 sequences, with approximately 12% found just once. What was sequenced was whole blood. Every receptor here comes from an adult who was a healthcare worker with PCR-confirmed SARS-CoV-2 infection or an uninfected control (not recorded which). Each CDR3 is given with its conserved first and last residue. The D gene is left open where the match is weak. Rows may omit the clone size; those that give it use once, few, many or a size class.

j_gene: TRBJ2-7; abundance: many; len: 17; d_gene: TRBD2; v_gene: TRBV6-1; CDR3nt: TGTGCCAGCAGATCGGGACTAGCGGGGGGAAGCTCCTACGAGCAGTACTTC; CDR3aa: CASRSGLAGGSSYEQYF
j_gene: TRBJ1-5; abundance: many; len: 13; d_gene: TRBD1; v_gene: TRBV2; CDR3nt: TGTGCCAGCAGACCGACAGGGGAACAGCCCCAGCATTTT; CDR3aa: CASRPTGEQPQHF
j_gene: TRBJ2-2; abundance: -; len: 16; d_gene: -; v_gene: TRBV10-1; CDR3nt: TGCGCCAGCAGTGAGGATCGGCGGCTGAGCACCGGGGAGCTGTTTTTT; CDR3aa: CASSEDRRLSTGELFF
j_gene: TRBJ2-5; abundance: many; len: 15; d_gene: TRBD2; v_gene: TRBV3-1; CDR3nt: TGTGCCAGCAGCCCCGTAGCGGGGGTGCAAGAGACCCAGTACTTC; CDR3aa: CASSPVAGVQETQYF
j_gene: TRBJ1-5; abundance: many; len: 15; d_gene: -; v_gene: TRBV20-1; CDR3nt: TGCAGTGCTAACCTCTGGGGTCGGGGCAATCAGCCCCAGCATTTT; CDR3aa: CSANLWGRGNQPQHF
j_gene: TRBJ2-3; abundance: many; len: 15; d_gene: TRBD1; v_gene: TRBV11-2; CDR3nt: TGTGCCAGCAGCCCGTGGGACAGGGAAGCAGATACGCAGTATTTT; CDR3aa: CASSPWDREADTQYF
j_gene: TRBJ2-2; abundance: many; len: 13; d_gene: -; v_gene: TRBV11-2; CDR3nt: TGTGCCAGCAGCTCCTTGAACACCGGGGAGCTGTTTTTT; CDR3aa: CASSSLNTGELFF
j_gene: TRBJ1-2; abundance: many; len: 14; d_gene: -; v_gene: TRBV7-2; CDR3nt: TGTGCCAGCAGCTTAAGAGACAGCGGATATGGCTACACCTTC; CDR3aa: CASSLRDSGYGYTF
j_gene: TRBJ2-5; abundance: many; len: 16; d_gene: -; v_gene: TRBV7-2; CDR3nt: TGTGCCAGCAGCCCCGTCGGGTCATCATCCCAAGAGACCCAGTACTTC; CDR3aa: CASSPVGSSSQETQYF
j_gene: TRBJ1-2; abundance: many; len: 12; d_gene: -; v_gene: TRBV20-1; CDR3nt: TGCAGTTGGGGTGGGGGAAACTATGGCTACACCTTC; CDR3aa: CSWGGGNYGYTF
j_gene: TRBJ2-5; abundance: -; len: 14; d_gene: TRBD2; v_gene: TRBV29-1; CDR3nt: TGCAGCGTCAGAACCGGGACTAGCGGAGCGGCCCAGTACTTC; CDR3aa: CSVRTGTSGAAQYF
j_gene: TRBJ2-1; abundance: many; len: 15; d_gene: -; v_gene: TRBV12-3/TRBV12-4; CDR3nt: TGTGCCAGCAGTTTTGGTGTGAGAGGTGGAAATGAGCAGTTCTTC; CDR3aa: CASSFGVRGGNEQFF
j_gene: TRBJ2-2; abundance: many; len: 15; d_gene: -; v_gene: TRBV2; CDR3nt: TGTGCCAGCAGCACAGGGTTTCGCGGCACCGGGGAGCTGTTTTTT; CDR3aa: CASSTGFRGTGELFF
j_gene: TRBJ2-1; abundance: many; len: 14; d_gene: TRBD1; v_gene: TRBV12-3/TRBV12-4; CDR3nt: TGTGCCAGCAGTTTAGGCGACAGGGGGAATGAGCAGTTCTTC; CDR3aa: CASSLGDRGNEQFF
j_gene: TRBJ2-7; abundance: many; len: 15; d_gene: -; v_gene: TRBV27; CDR3nt: TGTGCCAGCAGCCCCGTCTTAAGTCTCGGGTACGAGCAGTACTTC; CDR3aa: CASSPVLSLGYEQYF
j_gene: TRBJ2-7; abundance: -; len: 15; d_gene: TRBD1; v_gene: TRBV12-3/TRBV12-4; CDR3nt: TGTGCCAGCAGTCCGGACAGGCCTAGCTCCTACGAGCAGTACTTC; CDR3aa: CASSPDRPSSYEQYF
j_gene: TRBJ2-5; abundance: many; len: 13; d_gene: -; v_gene: TRBV6-5; CDR3nt: TGTGCCAGCAGTTACCTGACAGAAGAGACCCAGTACTTC; CDR3aa: CASSYLTEETQYF
j_gene: TRBJ2-7; abundance: many; len: 15; d_gene: TRBD2; v_gene: TRBV11-2; CDR3nt: TGTGCCAGCAGCTTAAACAGCGGGGGCCGCTACGAGCAGTACTTC; CDR3aa: CASSLNSGGRYEQYF
j_gene: TRBJ1-4; abundance: many; len: 13; d_gene: -; v_gene: TRBV2; CDR3nt: TGTGCCAGTATCCGGGACAACGGTGAAAAACTGTTTTTT; CDR3aa: CASIRDNGEKLFF
j_gene: TRBJ1-2; abundance: many; len: 15; d_gene: -; v_gene: TRBV6-5; CDR3nt: TGTGCCAGCAGTCATCGACAGGTCCTCAACTATGGCTACACCTTC; CDR3aa: CASSHRQVLNYGYTF
j_gene: TRBJ1-3; abundance: many; len: 12; d_gene: -; v_gene: TRBV20-1; CDR3nt: TGCAGTGCTAGGGGGTCCGGAAACACCATATATTTT; CDR3aa: CSARGSGNTIYF
j_gene: TRBJ1-2; abundance: many; len: 14; d_gene: TRBD1; v_gene: TRBV12-3/TRBV12-4; CDR3nt: TGTGCCAGCAGTGACAGGGGAAGGAACTATGGCTACACCTTC; CDR3aa: CASSDRGRNYGYTF
j_gene: TRBJ1-6; abundance: many; len: 15; d_gene: -; v_gene: TRBV11-2; CDR3nt: TGTGCCAGCAGAGGACAGAGCTCCTATAATTCACCCCTCCACTTT; CDR3aa: CASRGQSSYNSPLHF
j_gene: TRBJ2-7; abundance: many; len: 12; d_gene: -; v_gene: TRBV6-2/TRBV6-3; CDR3nt: TGTGCCAGCAGAGGGATGATTGGGGAGCAGTACTTC; CDR3aa: CASRGMIGEQYF
j_gene: TRBJ1-5; abundance: many; len: 13; d_gene: TRBD1; v_gene: TRBV29-1; CDR3nt: TGCAGCGTACTACAGGGGAGCAATCAGCCCCAGCATTTT; CDR3aa: CSVLQGSNQPQHF